Below, one T cell receptor (beta chain) is given with its context. Original handling: Estimates of nucleated cell counts were drawn from the amplification of reference gene primers. Measured with immunoSEQ multiplex PCR; TCRdb has only the in-frame clones, and not every one. V and J calls plus clone size are reproduced from that table; the DNA served to infer D and trimming. Of 40,000 to 50,000 clones detected, more than 75% appear once; the ten largest clones hold 4.8%. The sample belongs to a study of blood T cell repertoires in COVID-19. As for the study in general: Material from acute and convalescent COVID-19 was sourced from the United States, Italy and Spain. T cells, B-cell-depleted T cells, or PBMCs supplied cDNA or gDNA.

V was cut by 5 bases and J by 1 base, with 15 bases left in between. The CDR3 is 16 residues long. Germline V CDR1 and CDR2: SGHAT, FQNNGV. This chain links TRBV11-2 with TRBJ1-3; D is perhaps TRBD1 (5 bases). The clonotype originates from a human donor in a cohort sampled during active COVID-19. Sequencing was carried out using peripheral blood. CDR3 loop: CASSPGGIRSGNTIYF. As DNA, the CDR3 is TGTGCCAGCAGCCCCGGGGGGATAAGATCTGGAAACACCATATATTTT.